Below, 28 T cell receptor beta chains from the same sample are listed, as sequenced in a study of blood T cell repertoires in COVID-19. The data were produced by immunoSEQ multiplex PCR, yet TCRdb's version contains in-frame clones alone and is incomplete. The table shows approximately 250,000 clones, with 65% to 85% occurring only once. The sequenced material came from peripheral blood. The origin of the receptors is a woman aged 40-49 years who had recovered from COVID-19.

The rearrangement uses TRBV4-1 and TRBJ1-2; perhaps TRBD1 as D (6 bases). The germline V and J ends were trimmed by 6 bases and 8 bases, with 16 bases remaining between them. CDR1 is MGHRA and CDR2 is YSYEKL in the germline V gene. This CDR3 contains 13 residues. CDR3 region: CASRAMGAGGYTF. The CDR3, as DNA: TGCGCCAGCAGAGCCATGGGGGCAGGGGGCTACACCTTC.

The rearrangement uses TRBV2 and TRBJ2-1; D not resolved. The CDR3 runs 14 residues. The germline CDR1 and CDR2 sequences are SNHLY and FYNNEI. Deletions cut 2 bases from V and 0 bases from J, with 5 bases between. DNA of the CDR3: TGTGCCAGCAGTGAAACAAGCTCCTACAATGAGCAGTTCTTC. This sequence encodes CASSETSSYNEQFF.

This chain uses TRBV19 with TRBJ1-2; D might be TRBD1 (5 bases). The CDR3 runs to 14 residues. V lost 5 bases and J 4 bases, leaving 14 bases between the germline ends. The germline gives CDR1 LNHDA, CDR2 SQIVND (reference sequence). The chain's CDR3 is CASSFETASYGYTF. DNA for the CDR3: TGTGCCAGTAGTTTCGAGACAGCCAGCTATGGCTACACCTTC.

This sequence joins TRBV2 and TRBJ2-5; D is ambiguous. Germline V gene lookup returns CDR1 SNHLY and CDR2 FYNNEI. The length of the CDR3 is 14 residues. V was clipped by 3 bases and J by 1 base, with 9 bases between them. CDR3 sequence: CASSDKTTQETQYF. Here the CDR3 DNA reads TGTGCCAGCAGTGATAAAACTACCCAAGAGACCCAGTACTTC.

The CDR3 DNA sequence: TGTGCCAGCAGACCAGGACAGGGCTATGGCTACACCTTC. Translated: CASRPGQGYGYTF. The chain joins TRBV28 to TRBJ1-2; TRBD1 agrees at 8 bases. Germline trimming cut 6 bases from V and 4 bases from J; bases unmatched to any gene: 4. There are 13 residues in the CDR3. Germline V CDR1 and CDR2: MDHEN, SYDVKM.

The CDR3 loop reads CASSQDLGGDYGYTF. In DNA form, the CDR3 reads TGTGCCAGCAGCCAAGATCTCGGGGGTGACTATGGCTACACCTTC. V usage is TRBV3-1 (or the pseudogene TRBV3-2) and J usage is TRBJ1-2, with D possibly TRBD1 on 5 matching bases. The CDR3 length is 15 residues. Germline V lookup: CDR1 LGHDT, CDR2 YNNKEL (reference sequence). Trimming pared 0 bases from V and 3 bases from J, leaving 11 bases between.

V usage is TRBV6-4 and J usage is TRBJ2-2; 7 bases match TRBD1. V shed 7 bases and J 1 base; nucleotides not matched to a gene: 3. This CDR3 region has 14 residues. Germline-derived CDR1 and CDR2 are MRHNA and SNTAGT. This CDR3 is CASTRDRNTGELFF. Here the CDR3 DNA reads TGTGCCAGCACCAGGGACAGGAACACCGGGGAGCTGTTTTTT.

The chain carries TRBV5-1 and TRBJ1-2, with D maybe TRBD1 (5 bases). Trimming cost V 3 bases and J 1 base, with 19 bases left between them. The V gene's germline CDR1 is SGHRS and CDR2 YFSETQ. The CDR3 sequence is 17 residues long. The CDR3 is CASSSEGQQDYNYGYTF. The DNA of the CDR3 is TGCGCCAGCAGCTCGGAGGGTCAACAGGACTATAACTATGGCTACACCTTC.

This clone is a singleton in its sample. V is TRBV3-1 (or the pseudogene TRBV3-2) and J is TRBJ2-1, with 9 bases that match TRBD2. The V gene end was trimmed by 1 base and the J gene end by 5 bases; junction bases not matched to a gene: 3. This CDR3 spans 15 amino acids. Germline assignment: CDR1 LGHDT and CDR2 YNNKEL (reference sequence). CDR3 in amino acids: CASSQGTSVNNEQFF. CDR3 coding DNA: TGTGCCAGCAGCCAAGGGACTAGCGTCAACAATGAGCAGTTCTTC.

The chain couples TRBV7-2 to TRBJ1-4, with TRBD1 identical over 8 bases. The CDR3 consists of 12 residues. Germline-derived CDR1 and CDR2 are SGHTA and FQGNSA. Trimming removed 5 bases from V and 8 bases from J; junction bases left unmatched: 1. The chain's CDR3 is CASSPGGEKLFF. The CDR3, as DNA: TGTGCCAGCAGCCCAGGGGGCGAAAAACTGTTTTTT. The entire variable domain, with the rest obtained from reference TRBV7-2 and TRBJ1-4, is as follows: GAGVSQSPSNKVTEKGKDVELRCDPISGHTALYWYRQSLGQGLEFLIYFQGNSAPDKSGLPSDRFSAERTGGSVSTLTIQRTQQEDSAVYLCASSPGGEKLFFGSGTQLSVL.

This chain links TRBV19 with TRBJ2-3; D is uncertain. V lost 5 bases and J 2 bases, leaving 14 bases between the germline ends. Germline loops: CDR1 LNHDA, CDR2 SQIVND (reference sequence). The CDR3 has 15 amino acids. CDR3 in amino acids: CASSPPSQLTDTQYF. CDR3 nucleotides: TGTGCCAGTAGTCCCCCGTCGCAACTCACAGATACGCAGTATTTT.

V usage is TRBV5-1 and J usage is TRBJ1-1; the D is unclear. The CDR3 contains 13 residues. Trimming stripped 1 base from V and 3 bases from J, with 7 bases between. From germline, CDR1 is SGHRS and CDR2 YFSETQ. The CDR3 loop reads CASSLQAHTEAFF. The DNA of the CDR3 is TGCGCCAGCAGCTTGCAGGCACACACTGAAGCTTTCTTT. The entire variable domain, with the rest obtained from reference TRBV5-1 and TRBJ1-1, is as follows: KAGVTQTPRYLIKTRGQQVTLSCSPISGHRSVSWYQQTPGQGLQFLFEYFSETQRNKGNFPGRFSGRQFSNSRSEMNVSTLELGDSALYLCASSLQAHTEAFFGQGTRLTVV.

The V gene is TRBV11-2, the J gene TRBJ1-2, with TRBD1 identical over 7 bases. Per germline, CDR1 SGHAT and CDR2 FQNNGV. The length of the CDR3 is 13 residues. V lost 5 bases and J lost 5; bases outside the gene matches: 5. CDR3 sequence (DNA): TGTGCCAGCAGCAAGGGACAGAGATATGGCTACACCTTC. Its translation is CASSKGQRYGYTF.

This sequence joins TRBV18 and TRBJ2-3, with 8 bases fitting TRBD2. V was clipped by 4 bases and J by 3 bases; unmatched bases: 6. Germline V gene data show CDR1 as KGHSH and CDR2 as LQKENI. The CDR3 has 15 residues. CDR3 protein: CASSRGGGPTDTQYF. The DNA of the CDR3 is TGTGCCAGCTCACGGGGCGGGGGGCCGACAGATACGCAGTATTTT.

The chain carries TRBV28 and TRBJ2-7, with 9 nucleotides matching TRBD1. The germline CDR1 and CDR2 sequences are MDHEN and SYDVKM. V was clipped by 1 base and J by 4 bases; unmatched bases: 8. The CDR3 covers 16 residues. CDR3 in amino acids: CASSLSSGTGRYEQYF. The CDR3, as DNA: TGTGCCAGCAGTTTATCTAGTGGGACAGGGAGATACGAGCAGTACTTC. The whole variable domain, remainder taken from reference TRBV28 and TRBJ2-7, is DVKVTQSSRYLVKRTGEKVFLECVQDMDHENMFWYRQDPGLGLRLIYFSYDVKMKEKGDIPEGYSVSREKKERFSLILESASTNQTSMYLCASSLSSGTGRYEQYFGPGTRLTVT.

For the CDR3, the DNA is TGTGCCAGCAGCCGCGGACTAGCGGGGGGCTACACAGATACGCAGTATTTT. Amino acid sequence: CASSRGLAGGYTDTQYF. This chain links TRBV7-6 with TRBJ2-3; TRBD2 aligns across 14 bases. Germline V gene sequence: CDR1 SGHVS, CDR2 FNYEAQ. CDR3 length equals 17 residues. Trimming cost V 5 bases and J 2 bases; bases outside gene matches: 6.

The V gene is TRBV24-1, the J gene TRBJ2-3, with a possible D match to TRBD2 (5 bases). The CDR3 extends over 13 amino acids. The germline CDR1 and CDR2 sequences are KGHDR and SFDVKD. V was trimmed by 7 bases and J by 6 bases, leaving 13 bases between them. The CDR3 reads CATRVAGSDTQYF. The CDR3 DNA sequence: TGTGCCACCAGGGTGGCGGGCAGTGATACGCAGTATTTT.

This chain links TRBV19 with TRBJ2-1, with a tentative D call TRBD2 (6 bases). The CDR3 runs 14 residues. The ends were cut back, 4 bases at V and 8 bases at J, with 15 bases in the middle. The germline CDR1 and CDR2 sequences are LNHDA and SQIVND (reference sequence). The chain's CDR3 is CASSTSWGVDEQFF. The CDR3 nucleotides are TGTGCCAGTAGTACCTCTTGGGGGGTCGATGAGCAGTTCTTC. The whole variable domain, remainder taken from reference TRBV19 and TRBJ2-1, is DGGITQSPKYLFRKEGQNVTLSCEQNLNHDAMYWYRQDPGQGLRLIYYSQIVNDFQKGDIAEGYSVSREKKESFPLTVTSAQKNPTAFYLCASSTSWGVDEQFFGPGTRLTVL.

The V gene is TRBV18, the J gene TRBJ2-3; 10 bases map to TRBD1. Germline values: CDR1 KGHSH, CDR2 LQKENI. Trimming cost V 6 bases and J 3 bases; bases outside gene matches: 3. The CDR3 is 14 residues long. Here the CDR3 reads CASSGDRGTDTQYF. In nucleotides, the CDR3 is TGTGCCAGCTCGGGGGACAGGGGTACAGATACGCAGTATTTT.

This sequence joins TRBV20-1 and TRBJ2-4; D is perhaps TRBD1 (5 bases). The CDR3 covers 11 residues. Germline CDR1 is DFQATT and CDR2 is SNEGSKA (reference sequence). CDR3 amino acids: CMWSGMNIQYF. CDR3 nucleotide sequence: TGCATGTGGTCAGGGATGAACATTCAGTACTTC.

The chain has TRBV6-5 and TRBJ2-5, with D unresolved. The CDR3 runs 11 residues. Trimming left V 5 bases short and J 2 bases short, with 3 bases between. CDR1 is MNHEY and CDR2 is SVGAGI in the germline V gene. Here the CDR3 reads CASSTQETQYF. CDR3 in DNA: TGTGCCAGCAGTACACAAGAGACCCAGTACTTC.

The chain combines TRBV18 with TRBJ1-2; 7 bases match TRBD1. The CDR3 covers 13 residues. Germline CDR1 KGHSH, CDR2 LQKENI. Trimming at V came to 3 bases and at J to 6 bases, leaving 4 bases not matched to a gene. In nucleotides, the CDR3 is TGTGCCAGCTCACCCGACAGGGTGAATGGCTACACCTTC. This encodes CASSPDRVNGYTF.

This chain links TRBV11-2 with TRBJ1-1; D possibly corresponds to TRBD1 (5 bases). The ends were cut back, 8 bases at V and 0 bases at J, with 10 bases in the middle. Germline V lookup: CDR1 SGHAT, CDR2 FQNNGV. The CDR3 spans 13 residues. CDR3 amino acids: CASGRGVNTEAFF. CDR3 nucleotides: TGTGCCAGCGGCCGGGGGGTGAACACTGAAGCTTTCTTT.

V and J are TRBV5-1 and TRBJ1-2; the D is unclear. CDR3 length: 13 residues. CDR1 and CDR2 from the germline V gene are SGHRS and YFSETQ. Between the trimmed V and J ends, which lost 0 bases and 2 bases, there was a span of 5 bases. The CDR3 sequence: CASSLVENYGYTF. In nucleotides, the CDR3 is TGCGCCAGCAGCTTGGTAGAAAACTATGGCTACACCTTC.

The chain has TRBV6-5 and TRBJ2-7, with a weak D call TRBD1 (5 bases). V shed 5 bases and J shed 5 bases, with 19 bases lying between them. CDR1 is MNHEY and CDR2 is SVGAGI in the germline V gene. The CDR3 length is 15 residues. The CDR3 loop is CASSHLDTGPDEQYF. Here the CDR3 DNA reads TGTGCCAGCAGTCACCTGGACACAGGACCTGACGAGCAGTACTTC.

CDR3 loop: CASSLTRRETQYF. CDR3 DNA: TGTGCCAGCAGCTTGACTAGAAGGGAGACCCAGTACTTC. The chain combines TRBV7-3 with TRBJ2-5; TRBD2 might be the D (6 bases). The CDR3 has 13 residues. The V end was cut by 3 bases, the J end by 5 bases, with 10 bases between. Germline values: CDR1 SGHTA, CDR2 FQGTGA.

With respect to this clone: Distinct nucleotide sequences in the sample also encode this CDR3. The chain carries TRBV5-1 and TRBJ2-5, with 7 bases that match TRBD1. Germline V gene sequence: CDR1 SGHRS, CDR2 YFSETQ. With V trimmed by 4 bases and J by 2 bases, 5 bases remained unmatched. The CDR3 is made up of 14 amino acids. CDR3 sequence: CASSPGTAQETQYF. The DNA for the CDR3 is TGCGCCAGCAGCCCGGGGACAGCTCAAGAGACCCAGTACTTC.

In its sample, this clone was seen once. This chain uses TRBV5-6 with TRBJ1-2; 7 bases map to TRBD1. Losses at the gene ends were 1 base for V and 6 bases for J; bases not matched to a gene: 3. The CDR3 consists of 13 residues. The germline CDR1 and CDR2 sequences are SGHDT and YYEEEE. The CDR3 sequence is CASSLRQGNGYTF. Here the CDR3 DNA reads TGTGCCAGCAGCTTGAGACAGGGTAATGGCTACACCTTC. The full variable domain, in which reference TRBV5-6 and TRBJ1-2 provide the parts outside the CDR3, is DAGVTQSPTHLIKTRGQQVTLRCSPKSGHDTVSWYQQALGQGPQFIFQYYEEEERQRGNFPDRFSGHQFPNYSSELNVNALLLGDSALYLCASSLRQGNGYTFGSGTRLTVV.